This T cell receptor (beta chain) was recovered during a study of T cells in narcolepsy. Study context: Donors had narcolepsy type 1 or type 2, or were healthy controls.

Germline V gene sequence: CDR1 SGHRS, CDR2 YFSETQ. The ends were cut back, 4 bases at V and 2 bases at J, with 8 bases in the middle. The CDR3 loop spans 13 amino acids. Sequencing used immunoSEQ multiplex PCR; TCRdb keeps in-frame clones, though not all of them. The sample yields some 30,000 clones, about 89% seen once. With respect to this clone: Its antigen is still unknown.

Findings of the study overall: Blood of same and different patients, but not healthy controls, reportedly held recurring autoreactive clonotypes. Same-patient CSF and blood CD4+ T cell clonotypes included HCRT-specific and TRIB2-specific autoreactive ones. Autoreactive clone sequences were missing from some blood memory CD4+ repertoires.

Sequencing input: memory (CD45RA-) CD4+ T cells from blood. The J gene is TRBJ2-3, the V gene TRBV5-1; D unclear. This TCR was sampled from a human donor in good health. The CDR3 is CASSPSNTDTQYF. CDR3 sequence (DNA): TGCGCCAGCAGCCCCTCTAACACAGATACGCAGTATTTT.